This entry lists 13 T cell receptor beta chains sequenced from one sample in a study of metastatic and nonmetastatic thyroid tumors. There were no patients who had received any treatment before thyroid surgery. Via MiXCR, TCRdb re-called the PCR reads. Among around 14,000 clones listed, roughly 24% were seen once. Specimen: tumor tissue. These receptors originate from a female donor with papillary thyroid cancer or a benign thyroid nodule (not recorded which). Some clones in this sample may be carry-over from other donors' samples.

This clone has at least ten counts. The chain recombines TRBV12-3 or TRBV12-4 with TRBJ2-3; the D is unclear. V lost 2 bases and J lost 1, with 13 bases in between. The CDR3 length is 16 residues. This CDR3 is CASSLFPFWGTDTQYF. The DNA for the CDR3 is TGTGCCAGCAGTTTATTCCCGTTCTGGGGCACAGATACGCAGTATTTT.

This clone showed up many times. In the same sample, other DNA sequences code for this CDR3. The J gene is TRBJ2-7, the V gene TRBV7-3, with D perhaps being TRBD1 or TRBD2 (5 bases each). V lost 5 bases and J 0 bases, leaving 14 bases between the germline ends. The CDR3 covers 15 residues. Germline V gives CDR1 SGHTA, CDR2 FQGTGA. CDR3 sequence reads: CASSPGFDSSYEQYF. In DNA form, the CDR3 reads TGTGCCAGCAGCCCGGGGTTCGACAGCTCCTACGAGCAGTACTTC.

As DNA, the CDR3 is TGTGCCAGCAGCTTGGGGGGACAGGGCCACGAGCAGTACTTC. It encodes CASSLGGQGHEQYF. The genes are TRBV11-2 and TRBJ2-7; 9 nucleotides match TRBD1. CDR1 and CDR2 (germline): SGHAT, FQNNGV. V dropped 3 bases and J dropped 5; count of bases not matched to a gene: 5. The CDR3 runs 14 residues.

The rearrangement joins TRBV4-2 to TRBJ2-3, with 10 bases fitting TRBD2. The length of the CDR3 is 18 residues. The V segment lost 0 bases and the J segment 0 bases; nucleotides outside the gene matches: 6. In germline, CDR1 is LGHNA, CDR2 YNFKEQ. Here the CDR3 reads CASSQDNSGGPSTDTQYF. CDR3 nucleotide sequence: TGTGCCAGCAGCCAAGATAATAGCGGGGGGCCTAGCACAGATACGCAGTATTTT.

This clone was recorded only once. CDR3 DNA: TGTGCCAGCAGCTTACAGGGGGCTCGCGGCTACACCTTC. This sequence encodes CASSLQGARGYTF. This chain links TRBV7-3 with TRBJ1-2; 8 nucleotides line up with TRBD1. The CDR3 sequence is 13 residues long. V lost 2 bases and J lost 8; bases outside the gene matches: 4. CDR1 is SGHTA, CDR2 FQGTGA, per germline.

This clone is medium-sized in the sample. The rearrangement uses TRBV12-3 or TRBV12-4 and TRBJ1-1; weak D call: TRBD1 (6 bases). V lost 3 bases and J 7 bases, leaving 15 bases between the germline ends. This CDR3 has 14 residues. For the CDR3, the DNA is TGTGCCAGCAGTTTGAGCAGGGGTAAACTTGAAGCTTTCTTT. Its protein is CASSLSRGKLEAFF.

This clone is large in the sample. The rearrangement joins TRBV6-1 to TRBJ1-3, with TRBD1 matching 8 bases. Trimming cost V 7 bases and J 8 bases; bases outside gene matches: 13. Germline values: CDR1 MNHNS, CDR2 SASEGT. The CDR3 is 15 residues long. In nucleotides, the CDR3 is TGTGCCAGCAACCTGGCAGGGGGCGCGGAAGACACCATATATTTT. This codes for CASNLAGGAEDTIYF.

This clone was found many times. The V gene is TRBV7-9, the J gene TRBJ2-4, with D perhaps matching TRBD2 (5 bases). V was pared by 3 bases and J by 1 base, with 16 bases between. The CDR3 sequence is 17 residues long. The germline V gene encodes CDR1 SEHNR and CDR2 FQNEAQ (reference sequence). The chain's CDR3 is CASSLLEESGAKNIQYF. CDR3 coding DNA: TGTGCCAGCAGCTTGTTAGAAGAGTCGGGGGCCAAAAACATTCAGTACTTC.

This clone was seen ten or more times. This may arise from a read error, as a much more abundant clone is one base away. The identical CDR3 is also encoded by other nucleotide sequences in the sample. This chain joins TRBV7-3 and TRBJ2-3; 8 bases are a match to TRBD2. Germline CDR1 and CDR2: SGHTA and FQGTGA. The CDR3 extends over 16 amino acids. The V segment lost 5 bases and the J segment 6 bases; nucleotides outside the gene matches: 13. The CDR3 here is CASSPTVSGITDTQYF. In DNA, the CDR3 is TGTGCCAGCAGCCCCACGGTTAGCGGGATCACGGATACGCAGTATTTT.

By share, this clone ranks as medium-sized (0.01 to 0.1%). The rearrangement joins TRBV6-2 or TRBV6-3 to TRBJ2-7; 9 positions match TRBD1. CDR3 length: 14 residues. Trimming cost V 4 bases and J 2 bases; bases outside gene matches: 3. Germline CDR1 is MNHEY and CDR2 is SVGEGT. CDR3 protein: CASSLQGATYEQYF. The CDR3 nucleotides are TGTGCCAGCAGTTTACAGGGGGCCACCTACGAGCAGTACTTC.

This clone was seen a single time. V usage is TRBV20-1 and J usage is TRBJ2-1, with 12 positions matching TRBD2. The V segment lost 7 bases and the J segment 11 bases; nucleotides outside the gene matches: 3. CDR1 and CDR2 from the germline V gene are DFQATT and SNEGSKA (reference sequence). The CDR3 length is 11 residues. The CDR3 region has the DNA TGCAGTGGACTAGCGGGAGTCAAGCAGTTCTTC. This sequence encodes CSGLAGVKQFF.

By sample fraction, this clone is medium-sized. V and J are TRBV2 and TRBJ1-1; D unclear. Between the trimmed V and J ends, which lost 7 bases and 6 bases, there was a span of 12 bases. Germline V gene lookup returns CDR1 SNHLY and CDR2 FYNNEI. The CDR3 extends over 12 amino acids. CDR3 residues: CASTPSPAEAFF. The CDR3 DNA reads as TGTGCCAGCACCCCCAGTCCGGCTGAAGCTTTCTTT.

The CDR3 loop is CASSERGGDEKLFF. As DNA, the CDR3 is TGTGCCAGCAGTGAAAGGGGGGGGGATGAAAAACTGTTTTTT. This sequence joins TRBV6-1 and TRBJ1-4; the D gene is possibly TRBD1 (6 bases). The V gene's germline CDR1 is MNHNS and CDR2 SASEGT. V lost 2 bases, J lost 6 bases, and 10 bases lay in between. The CDR3 is 14 amino acids.